This T cell receptor (beta chain) stems from a study of lymphopenia after photon versus proton radiotherapy. The study, taken as a whole, reports: Only patients who died were analyzed for survival; proton advantage is unproven.

This clone was picked up a small number of times. As yet, its antigen is unknown. This CDR3 region has 16 residues. The V end was cut by 0 bases, the J end by 0 bases, with 9 bases between. Germline loops: CDR1 SEHNR, CDR2 FQNEAQ (reference sequence). Libraries were prepared by immunoSEQ multiplex PCR; TCRdb keeps only in-frame clonotypes and omits some of them. The sample lists about 7,500 clones; less than 90% were seen once. The input for sequencing was peripheral blood, taken from a patient treated with photon-based radiotherapy. The gene calls are TRBV7-9 and TRBJ1-5, with unresolved D. This clonotype was sampled from a woman aged 70-85 years with pancreatic cancer. CDR3 region: CASSLASPISNQPQHF. CDR3 bases: TGTGCCAGCAGCTTAGCCTCCCCGATTAGCAATCAGCCCCAGCATTTT.